This TCR beta chain was recorded in a study of cytomegalovirus exposure and HLA in healthy donors. Researchers ran the PCR with 60 Vbeta and 13 Jbeta primers. Sequencing was performed with immunoSEQ multiplex PCR; in TCRdb, only in-frame clones are kept and a portion is missing. The table records hundreds of thousands of clones, around 66% of them present only once. The length of the CDR3 is 11 residues. Trimming pared 4 bases from V and 4 bases from J, leaving 5 bases between. In germline, CDR1 is MNHNS, CDR2 SASEGT. This clone has more than one count but fewer than ten. The chain uses TRBV6-1 and TRBJ2-7; D not resolved. The specimen sequenced was PBMCs. This sequence originates from a female donor in good health and CMV-seronegative. The CDR3 sequence is CASSARYEQYF. As DNA, the CDR3 is TGTGCCAGCAGTGCGCGGTACGAGCAGTACTTC.